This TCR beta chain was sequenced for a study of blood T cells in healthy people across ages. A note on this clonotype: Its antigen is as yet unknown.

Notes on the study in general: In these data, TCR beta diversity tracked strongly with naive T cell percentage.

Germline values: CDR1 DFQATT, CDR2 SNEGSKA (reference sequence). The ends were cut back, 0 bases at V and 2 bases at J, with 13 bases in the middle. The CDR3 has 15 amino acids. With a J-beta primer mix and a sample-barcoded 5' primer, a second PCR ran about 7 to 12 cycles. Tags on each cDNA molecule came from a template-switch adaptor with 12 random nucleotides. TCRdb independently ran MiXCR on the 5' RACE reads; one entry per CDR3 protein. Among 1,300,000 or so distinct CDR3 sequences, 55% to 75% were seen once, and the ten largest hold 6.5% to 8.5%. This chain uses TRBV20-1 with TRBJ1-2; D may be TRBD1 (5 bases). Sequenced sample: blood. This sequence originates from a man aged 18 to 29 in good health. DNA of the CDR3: TGCAGTGCTAGAGATTTGGCAGGGATCAACTATGGCTACACCTTC. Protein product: CSARDLAGINYGYTF.